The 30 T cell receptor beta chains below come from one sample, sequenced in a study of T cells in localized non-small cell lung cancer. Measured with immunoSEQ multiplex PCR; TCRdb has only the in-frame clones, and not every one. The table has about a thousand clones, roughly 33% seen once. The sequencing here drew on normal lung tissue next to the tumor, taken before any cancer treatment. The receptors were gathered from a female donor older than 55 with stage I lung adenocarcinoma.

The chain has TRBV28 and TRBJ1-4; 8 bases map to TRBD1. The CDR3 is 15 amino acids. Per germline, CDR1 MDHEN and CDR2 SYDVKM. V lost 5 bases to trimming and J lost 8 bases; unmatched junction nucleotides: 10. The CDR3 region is CASSGGQAPWEKLFF. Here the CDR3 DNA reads TGTGCCAGCAGTGGGGGACAGGCACCATGGGAAAAACTGTTTTTT.

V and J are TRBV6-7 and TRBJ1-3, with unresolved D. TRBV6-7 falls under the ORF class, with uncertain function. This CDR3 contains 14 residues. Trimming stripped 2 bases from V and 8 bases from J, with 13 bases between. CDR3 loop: CASSYGGDSDTIYF. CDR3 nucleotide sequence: TGTGCCAGCAGTTACGGCGGAGACTCAGACACCATATATTTT.

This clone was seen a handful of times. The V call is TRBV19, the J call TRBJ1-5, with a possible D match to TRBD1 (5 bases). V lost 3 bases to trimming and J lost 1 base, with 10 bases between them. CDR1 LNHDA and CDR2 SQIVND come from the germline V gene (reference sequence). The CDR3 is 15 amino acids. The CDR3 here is CASSIGGGSNQPQHF. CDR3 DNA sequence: TGTGCCAGTAGTATTGGGGGGGGGAGCAATCAGCCCCAGCATTTT.

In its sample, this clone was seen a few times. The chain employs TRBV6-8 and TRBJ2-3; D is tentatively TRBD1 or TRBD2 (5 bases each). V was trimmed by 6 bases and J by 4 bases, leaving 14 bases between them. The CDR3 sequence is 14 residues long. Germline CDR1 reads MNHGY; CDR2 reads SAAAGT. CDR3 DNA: TGTGCCAGCAGCACCGGGACCCAAGCAGATACGCAGTATTTT. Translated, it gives CASSTGTQADTQYF.

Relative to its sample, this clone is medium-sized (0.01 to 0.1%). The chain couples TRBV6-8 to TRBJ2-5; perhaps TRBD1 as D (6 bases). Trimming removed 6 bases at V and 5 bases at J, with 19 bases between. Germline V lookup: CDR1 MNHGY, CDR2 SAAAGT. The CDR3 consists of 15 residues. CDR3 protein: CASRGINRDMETQYF. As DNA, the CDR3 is TGTGCCAGCAGAGGGATCAACAGGGATATGGAGACCCAGTACTTC.

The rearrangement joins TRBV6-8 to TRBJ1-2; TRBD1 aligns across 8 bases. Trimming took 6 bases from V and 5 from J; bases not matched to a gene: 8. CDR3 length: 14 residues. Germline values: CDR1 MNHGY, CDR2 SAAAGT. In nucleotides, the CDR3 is TGTGCCAGCAGCGACGGGACAGGCGGTTATGGCTACACCTTC. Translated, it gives CASSDGTGGYGYTF.

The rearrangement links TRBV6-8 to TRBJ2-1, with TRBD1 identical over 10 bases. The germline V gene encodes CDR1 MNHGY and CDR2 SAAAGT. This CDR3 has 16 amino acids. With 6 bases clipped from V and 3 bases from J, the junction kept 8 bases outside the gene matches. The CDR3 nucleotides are TGTGCCAGCAGCGAGACAGGGGGCGAAGGCTACAATGAGCAGTTCTTC. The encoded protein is CASSETGGEGYNEQFF.

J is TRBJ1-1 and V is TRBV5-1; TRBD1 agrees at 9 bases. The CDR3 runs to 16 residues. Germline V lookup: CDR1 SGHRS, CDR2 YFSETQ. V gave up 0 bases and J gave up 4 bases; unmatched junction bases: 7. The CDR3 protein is CASSLAMGTGSTEAFF. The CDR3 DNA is TGCGCCAGCAGCTTGGCCATGGGGACAGGGAGCACTGAAGCTTTCTTT. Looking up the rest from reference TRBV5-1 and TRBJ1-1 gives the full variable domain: KAGVTQTPRYLIKTRGQQVTLSCSPISGHRSVSWYQQTPGQGLQFLFEYFSETQRNKGNFPGRFSGRQFSNSRSEMNVSTLELGDSALYLCASSLAMGTGSTEAFFGQGTRLTVV.

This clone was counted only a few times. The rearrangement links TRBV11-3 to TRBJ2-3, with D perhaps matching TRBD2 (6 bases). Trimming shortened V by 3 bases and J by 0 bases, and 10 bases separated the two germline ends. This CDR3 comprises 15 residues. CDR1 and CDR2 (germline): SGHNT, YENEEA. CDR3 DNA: TGTGCCAGCAGCTTTAGAGGGACTAGCACAGATACGCAGTATTTT. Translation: CASSFRGTSTDTQYF.

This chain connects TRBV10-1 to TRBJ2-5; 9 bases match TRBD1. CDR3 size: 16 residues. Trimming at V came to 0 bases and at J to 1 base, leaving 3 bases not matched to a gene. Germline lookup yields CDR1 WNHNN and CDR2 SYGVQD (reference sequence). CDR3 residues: CASSESTGGGQETQYF. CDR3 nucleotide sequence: TGCGCCAGCAGTGAGTCGACAGGGGGGGGCCAAGAGACCCAGTACTTC.

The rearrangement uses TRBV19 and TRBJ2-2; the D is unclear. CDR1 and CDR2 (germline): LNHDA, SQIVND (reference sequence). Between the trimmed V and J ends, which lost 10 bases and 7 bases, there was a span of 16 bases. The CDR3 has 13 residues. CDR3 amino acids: CATSRVGFGELFF. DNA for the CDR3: TGTGCCACCTCCCGAGTGGGCTTCGGGGAGCTGTTTTTT.

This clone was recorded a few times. CDR3 residues: CASSSGDRGLGYTF. The CDR3 nucleotides are TGTGCCAGCAGCTCTGGCGACAGGGGGCTAGGCTACACCTTC. The chain carries TRBV11-3 and TRBJ1-2; 10 bases fit TRBD1. From germline, CDR1 is SGHNT and CDR2 YENEEA. The CDR3 is made up of 14 amino acids. J gave up 8 bases and V 4 bases, and 7 bases lay outside the gene matches. Full variable domain (outside the CDR3, taken from reference TRBV11-3 and TRBJ1-2): EAGVVQSPRYKIIEKKQPVAFWCNPISGHNTLYWYLQNLGQGPELLIRYENEEAVDDSQLPKDRFSAERLKGVDSTLKIQPAELGDSAVYLCASSSGDRGLGYTFGSGTRLTVV.

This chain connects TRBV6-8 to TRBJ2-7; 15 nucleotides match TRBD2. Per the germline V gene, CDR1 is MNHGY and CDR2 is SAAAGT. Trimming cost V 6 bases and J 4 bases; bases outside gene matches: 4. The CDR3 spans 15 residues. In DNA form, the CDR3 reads TGTGCCAGCAGCCGGACTAGCGGGAGGGGATACGAGCAGTACTTC. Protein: CASSRTSGRGYEQYF.

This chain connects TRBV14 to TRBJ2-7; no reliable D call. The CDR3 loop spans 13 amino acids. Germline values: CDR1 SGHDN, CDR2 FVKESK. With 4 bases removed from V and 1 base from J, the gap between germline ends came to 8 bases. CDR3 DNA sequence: TGTGCCAGCAGCCCCCTAATGTCCTACGAGCAGTACTTC. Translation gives CASSPLMSYEQYF.

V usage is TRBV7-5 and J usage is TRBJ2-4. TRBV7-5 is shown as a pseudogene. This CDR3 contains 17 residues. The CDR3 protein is CASSLEVGSLPKNIQYF. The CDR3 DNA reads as TGTGCCAGCAGCTTGGAAGTAGGATCTCTTCCCAAAAACATTCAGTACTTC.

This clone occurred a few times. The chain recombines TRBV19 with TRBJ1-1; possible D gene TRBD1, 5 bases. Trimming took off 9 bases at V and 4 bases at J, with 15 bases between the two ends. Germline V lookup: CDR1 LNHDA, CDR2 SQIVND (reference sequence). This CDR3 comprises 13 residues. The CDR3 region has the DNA TGTGCCAGACCGAGGGGTGGGGCCACTGAAGCTTTCTTT. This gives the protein CARPRGGATEAFF. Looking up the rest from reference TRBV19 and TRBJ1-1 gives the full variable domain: DGGITQSPKYLFRKEGQNVTLSCEQNLNHDAMYWYRQDPGQGLRLIYYSQIVNDFQKGDIAEGYSVSREKKESFPLTVTSAQKNPTAFYLCARPRGGATEAFFGQGTRLTVV.

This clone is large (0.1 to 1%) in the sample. CDR3 amino acids: CASTSGPTEAFF. Written as DNA, the CDR3 is TGTGCCAGCACTTCTGGCCCCACTGAAGCTTTCTTT. This chain joins TRBV12-5 and TRBJ1-1, with no clear D. The CDR3 contains 12 residues. CDR1 and CDR2 (germline): LGHNT, FRNRAP.

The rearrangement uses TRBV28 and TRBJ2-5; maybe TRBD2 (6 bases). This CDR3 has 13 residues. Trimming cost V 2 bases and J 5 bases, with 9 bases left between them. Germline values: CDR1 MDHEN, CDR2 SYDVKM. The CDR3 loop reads CASSLRLVETQYF. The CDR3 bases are TGTGCCAGCAGTTTACGACTAGTGGAGACCCAGTACTTC.

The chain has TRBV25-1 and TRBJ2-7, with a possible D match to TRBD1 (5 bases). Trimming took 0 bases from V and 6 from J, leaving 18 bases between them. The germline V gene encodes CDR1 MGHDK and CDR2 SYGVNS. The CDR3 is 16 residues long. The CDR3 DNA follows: TGTGCCAGCAGTGAATACGTAGCATTTGGGGCGCGCGAGCAGTACTTC. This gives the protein CASSEYVAFGAREQYF.

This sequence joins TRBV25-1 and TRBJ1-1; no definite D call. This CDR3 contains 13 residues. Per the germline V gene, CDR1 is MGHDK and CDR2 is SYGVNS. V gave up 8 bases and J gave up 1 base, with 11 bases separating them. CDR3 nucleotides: TGTGCCAGCCGATCGGACGGGAACACTGAAGCTTTCTTT. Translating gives CASRSDGNTEAFF.

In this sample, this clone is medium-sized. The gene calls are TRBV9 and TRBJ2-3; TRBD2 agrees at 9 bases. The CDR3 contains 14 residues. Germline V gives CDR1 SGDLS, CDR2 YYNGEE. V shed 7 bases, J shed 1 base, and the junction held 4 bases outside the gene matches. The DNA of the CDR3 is TGTGCCAGCGGTCCTAGCGGGGGCACAGATACGCAGTATTTT. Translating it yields CASGPSGGTDTQYF.

CDR3 in amino acids: CASRGTMQPQHF. As DNA, the CDR3 is TGTGCCAGTAGGGGAACTATGCAGCCCCAGCATTTT. V is TRBV19 and J is TRBJ1-5, with D uncertain. This CDR3 contains 12 residues. V was trimmed by 6 bases and J by 7 bases, leaving 10 bases between them. Per germline, CDR1 LNHDA and CDR2 SQIVND (reference sequence).

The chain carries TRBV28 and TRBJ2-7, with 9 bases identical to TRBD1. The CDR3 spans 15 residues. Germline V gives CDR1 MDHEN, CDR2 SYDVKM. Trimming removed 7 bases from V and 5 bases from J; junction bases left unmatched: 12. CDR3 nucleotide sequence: TGTGCCAGCACCGCGCAGGGGACAGGGAAGGACGAGCAGTACTTC. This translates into CASTAQGTGKDEQYF.

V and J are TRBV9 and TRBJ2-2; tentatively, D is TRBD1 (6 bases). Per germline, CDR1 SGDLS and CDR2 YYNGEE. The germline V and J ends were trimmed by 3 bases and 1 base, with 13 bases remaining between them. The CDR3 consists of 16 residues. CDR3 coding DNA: TGTGCCAGCAGCGCCTCGGACAGCCAGAACACCGGGGAGCTGTTTTTT. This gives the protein CASSASDSQNTGELFF.

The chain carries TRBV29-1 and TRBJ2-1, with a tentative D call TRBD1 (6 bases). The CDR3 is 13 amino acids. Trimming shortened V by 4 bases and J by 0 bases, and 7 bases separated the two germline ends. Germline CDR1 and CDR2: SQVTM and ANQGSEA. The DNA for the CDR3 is TGCAGCGTTGGGGGGCACTCCTACAATGAGCAGTTCTTC. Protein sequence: CSVGGHSYNEQFF.

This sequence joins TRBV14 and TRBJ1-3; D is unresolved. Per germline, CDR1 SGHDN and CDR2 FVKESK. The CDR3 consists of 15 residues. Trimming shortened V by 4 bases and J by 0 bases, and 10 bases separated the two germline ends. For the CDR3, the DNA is TGTGCCAGCAGCCCTTTGGGCGTCTCTGGAAACACCATATATTTT. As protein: CASSPLGVSGNTIYF.

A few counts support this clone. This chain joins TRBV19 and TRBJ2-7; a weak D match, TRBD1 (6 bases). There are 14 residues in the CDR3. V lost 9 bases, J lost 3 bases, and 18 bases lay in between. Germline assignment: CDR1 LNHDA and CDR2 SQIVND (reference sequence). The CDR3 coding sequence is TGTGCCAGCGCCTTAAACAGGGCGGGCTACGAGCAGTACTTC. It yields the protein CASALNRAGYEQYF. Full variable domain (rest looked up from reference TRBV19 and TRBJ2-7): DGGITQSPKYLFRKEGQNVTLSCEQNLNHDAMYWYRQDPGQGLRLIYYSQIVNDFQKGDIAEGYSVSREKKESFPLTVTSAQKNPTAFYLCASALNRAGYEQYFGPGTRLTVT.

In nucleotides, the CDR3 is TGTGCCAGCAGCTTATCAGGGTCTGGAAACACCATATATTTT. Amino acid sequence: CASSLSGSGNTIYF. The chain recombines TRBV11-3 with TRBJ1-3; possible D gene TRBD1, 5 bases. The CDR3 runs 14 residues. Germline CDR1 SGHNT, CDR2 YENEEA. The V gene lost 2 bases and the J gene lost 1 base, with 6 bases spanning the gap.

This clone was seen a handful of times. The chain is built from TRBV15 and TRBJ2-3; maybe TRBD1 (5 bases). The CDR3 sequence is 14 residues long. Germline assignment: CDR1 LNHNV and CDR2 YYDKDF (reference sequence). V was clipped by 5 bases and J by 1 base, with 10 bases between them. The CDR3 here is CATSDSGGTDTQYF. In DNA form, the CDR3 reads TGTGCCACCAGCGACAGTGGGGGCACAGATACGCAGTATTTT.

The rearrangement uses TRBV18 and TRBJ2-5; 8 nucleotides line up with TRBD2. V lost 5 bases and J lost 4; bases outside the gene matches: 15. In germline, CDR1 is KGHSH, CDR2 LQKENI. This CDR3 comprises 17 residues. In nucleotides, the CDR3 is TGTGCCAGCTCAATGCCGACTAGCGAGGGGCCCCTAGAGACCCAGTACTTC. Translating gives CASSMPTSEGPLETQYF.